The 9 T cell receptor beta chains given below trace back to one sample, sequenced in a study of T cells in Graves' hyperthyroidism and ophthalmopathy. Researchers amplified the TCR beta CDR3 regions from RNA transcripts. HTBI primers were the set used in a first-round RT-PCR of the TCR CDR3. TCRdb re-called the multiplex PCR reads with MiXCR, one entry per CDR3 protein. The sample has around 600,000 distinct CDR3 sequences, about 16% seen once; the top ten hold 2.5% to 4%. The specimen sequenced was blood. The receptors stem from a woman in her 40s with Graves' ophthalmopathy.

This clonotype was seen a few times. The chain joins TRBV20-1 to TRBJ2-5; TRBD2 agrees at 10 bases. The CDR3 is 18 residues long. From germline, CDR1 is DFQATT and CDR2 SNEGSKA (reference sequence). The trim removed 1 base at V and 4 bases at J, leaving 15 bases unmatched. CDR3 nucleotides: TGCAGTGCTAGAGCCTGGGGGGCTAGCGGGAGAGGAGCAGAGACCCAGTACTTC. This sequence encodes CSARAWGASGRGAETQYF.

This clonotype was seen many times. The J gene is TRBJ1-2, the V gene TRBV5-1; no firm D call. The CDR3 loop spans 17 amino acids. From germline, CDR1 is SGHRS and CDR2 YFSETQ. The ends were cut back, 0 bases at V and 0 bases at J, with 15 bases in the middle. CDR3 sequence: CASSLATPPDPNYGYTF. The DNA of the CDR3 is TGCGCCAGCAGCTTGGCTACACCACCCGATCCTAACTATGGCTACACCTTC.

This clonotype was counted many times. The chain uses TRBV3-1 and TRBJ2-6; 8 bases are a match to TRBD1. The CDR3 extends over 18 amino acids. The germline V gene has CDR1 LGHDT and CDR2 YNNKEL (reference sequence). V lost 6 bases and J lost 2; bases outside the gene matches: 12. The CDR3 nucleotides read TGTGCCAGCAGTTACGACTTCTCAGGGGGCACTGGGGCCAACGTCCTGACTTTC. The encoded protein is CASSYDFSGGTGANVLTF. The full variable domain, completed using reference TRBV3-1 and TRBJ2-6, is DTAVSQTPKYLVTQMGNDKSIKCEQNLGHDTMYWYKQDSKKFLKIMFSYNNKELIINETVPNRFSPKSPDKAHLNLHINSLELGDSAVYFCASSYDFSGGTGANVLTFGAGSRLTVL.

The sample holds a few counts of this clonotype. V usage is TRBV9 and J usage is TRBJ2-2; D gene unclear. CDR1 and CDR2 (germline): SGDLS, YYNGEE. V gave up 4 bases and J gave up 6 bases, with 13 bases separating them. This CDR3 region has 14 residues. The CDR3 protein is CASSPRVGAGELFF. CDR3 coding DNA: TGTGCCAGCAGCCCAAGGGTGGGCGCCGGGGAGCTGTTTTTT.

This clonotype has a count of ten or more. The V and J genes are TRBV3-1 and TRBJ1-2; D possibly corresponds to TRBD1 (6 bases). Trimming stripped 4 bases from V and 4 bases from J, with 10 bases between. The CDR3 sequence is 13 residues long. Germline V gene lookup returns CDR1 LGHDT and CDR2 YNNKEL (reference sequence). This chain's CDR3 is CASSPTGFYGYTF. In DNA form, the CDR3 reads TGTGCCAGCAGCCCGACAGGTTTCTATGGCTACACCTTC.

The chain couples TRBV28 to TRBJ2-7; D might be TRBD1 (6 bases). Germline CDR1 reads MDHEN; CDR2 reads SYDVKM. The CDR3 extends over 15 amino acids. V was trimmed by 3 bases and J by 9 bases, leaving 21 bases between them. Written as DNA, the CDR3 is TGTGCCAGCAGTTTGCCCGGGACATCCCTACGAGGGCAGTACTTC. Amino acid sequence: CASSLPGTSLRGQYF.

The chain couples TRBV4-1 to TRBJ1-1; no clear D. Per germline, CDR1 MGHRA and CDR2 YSYEKL. The V and J ends lost 0 bases and 0 bases respectively, with 11 bases between them. This CDR3 contains 16 residues. The CDR3 protein is CASSQEHRVMNTEAFF. CDR3 nucleotide sequence: TGCGCCAGCAGCCAAGAGCACAGAGTGATGAACACTGAAGCTTTCTTT.

This clonotype was seen ten or more times. The chain joins TRBV6-2 or TRBV6-3 to TRBJ2-2; the D is unclear. The CDR3 length is 14 residues. Germline assignment: CDR1 MNHEY and CDR2 SVGEGT. Trimming removed 6 bases from V and 2 bases from J, with 10 bases in between. The DNA of the CDR3 is TGTGCCAGCAGGGAGCTGGTAAACACCGGGGAGCTGTTTTTT. Protein sequence: CASRELVNTGELFF.

This clonotype has a count of ten or more. This chain joins TRBV10-3 and TRBJ1-6, with 7 positions matching TRBD1. Germline V gene lookup returns CDR1 ENHRY and CDR2 SYGVKD. The junction had 3 bases not matched to a gene; V was cut back by 0 bases and J by 7 bases. The length of the CDR3 is 15 residues. CDR3 DNA: TGTGCCATCAGTGAGTCTACAGGGGACAATTCACCCCTCCACTTT. Protein sequence: CAISESTGDNSPLHF.